The 16 T cell receptor beta chains in this list originate from one sample, sequenced in a study of blood T cell repertoires in COVID-19. The protocol was immunoSEQ multiplex PCR, while the TCRdb copy is restricted to in-frame clones and leaves out a portion. The sample includes around 220,000 clones, 65% to 90% of them seen just once. Sequencing was carried out using peripheral blood. Receptor source: a human donor in a cohort sampled during active COVID-19.

CDR3 DNA sequence: TGTGCCAGTGGCCTAGGGGACAGGGTCTTTTCACCCCTCCACTTT. It encodes CASGLGDRVFSPLHF. The V and J genes are TRBV28 and TRBJ1-6; 9 nucleotides match TRBD1. Trimming cost V 9 bases and J 9 bases; bases outside gene matches: 12. There are 15 residues in the CDR3. Germline V gives CDR1 MDHEN, CDR2 SYDVKM.

V is TRBV4-2 and J is TRBJ1-2, with D possibly TRBD1 on 6 matching bases. Trimming pared 0 bases from V and 3 bases from J, leaving 11 bases between. Germline V gives CDR1 LGHNA, CDR2 YNFKEQ. CDR3 length equals 15 residues. The chain's CDR3 is CASSQDQGRDYGYTF. DNA for the CDR3: TGTGCCAGCAGCCAAGACCAGGGGAGAGACTATGGCTACACCTTC.

The chain has TRBV27 and TRBJ2-1; D might be TRBD2 (5 bases). Trimming took off 0 bases at V and 6 bases at J, with 21 bases between the two ends. The CDR3 is 18 residues long. Germline CDR1 and CDR2: MNHEY and SMNVEV (reference sequence). DNA for the CDR3: TGTGCCAGCAGTTTATCGCCCCCCCTAGCATATTTTAGCAATGAGCAGTTCTTC. Translating it yields CASSLSPPLAYFSNEQFF.

CDR3 loop: CASSPRLAGGVKNIQYF. In nucleotides, the CDR3 is TGTGCCAGCAGCCCCCGACTAGCGGGAGGGGTCAAAAACATTCAGTACTTC. The chain is built from TRBV3-1 (or the pseudogene TRBV3-2) and TRBJ2-4, with 14 bases lining up with TRBD2. In germline, CDR1 is LGHDT, CDR2 YNNKEL (reference sequence). This CDR3 contains 17 residues. J gave up 3 bases and V 4 bases, and 5 bases lay outside the gene matches.

This clone was seen a handful of times. The rearrangement links TRBV4-1 to TRBJ1-1; weak D call: TRBD1 (6 bases). The CDR3 spans 14 residues. Looked up from germline, CDR1 is MGHRA and CDR2 is YSYEKL. Trimming stripped 1 base from V and 3 bases from J, with 9 bases between. CDR3 in DNA: TGCGCCAGCAGCCAAGTTCAGGGGCACACTGAAGCTTTCTTT. It specifies CASSQVQGHTEAFF.

The gene calls are TRBV30 and TRBJ2-4; 7 bases fit TRBD2. Trimming cost V 1 base and J 6 bases; bases outside gene matches: 6. Germline V CDR1 and CDR2: GTSNPN, SVGIG (reference sequence). This CDR3 comprises 14 residues. CDR3 nucleotide sequence: TGTGCCTGGAGTGGGGGGGGACGGATAAACATTCAGTACTTC. Translation gives CAWSGGGRINIQYF.

The J gene is TRBJ2-7, the V gene TRBV7-2, with TRBD2 matching 9 bases. The V and J ends lost 8 bases and 3 bases, in that order; junction bases with no gene match: 5. Germline CDR1 is SGHTA and CDR2 is FQGNSA. CDR3 length: 13 amino acids. The CDR3 here is CASQTSGIYEQYF. CDR3 sequence (DNA): TGTGCCAGCCAGACTAGCGGAATCTACGAGCAGTACTTC.

The rearrangement links TRBV15 to TRBJ1-1; 9 nucleotides align to TRBD1. Germline values: CDR1 LNHNV, CDR2 YYDKDF (reference sequence). V shed 3 bases and J 8 bases; nucleotides not matched to a gene: 10. This CDR3 has 15 residues. This CDR3 reads CATSREGTGIREAFF. CDR3 sequence (DNA): TGTGCCACCAGCAGGGAGGGGACAGGGATACGAGAAGCTTTCTTT.

To note about this clone: Sequence at one end of the junction differs from germline and may be a read error. The rearrangement joins TRBV11-2 to TRBJ2-2; 9 bases match TRBD1. This CDR3 has 17 amino acids. Germline-derived CDR1 and CDR2 are SGHAT and FQNNGV. The CDR3 nucleotides read TGTGCCAGCAGATACCCTCGGGGGACAGGGAACGCCGGGGAGCTGTTTTTT. Translation gives CASRYPRGTGNAGELFF.

This sequence joins TRBV28 and TRBJ2-7; a possible D gene is TRBD1 (6 bases). Germline V gene data show CDR1 as MDHEN and CDR2 as SYDVKM. Trimming pared 5 bases from V and 3 bases from J, leaving 14 bases between. The length of the CDR3 is 14 residues. CDR3 coding DNA: TGTGCCAGCAGTGGACAGCCGCCCTACTACGAGCAGTACTTC. Translating gives CASSGQPPYYEQYF.

The V gene is TRBV24-1, the J gene TRBJ2-2; 7 bases map to TRBD2. This CDR3 has 15 residues. Germline CDR1 KGHDR, CDR2 SFDVKD. With V trimmed by 6 bases and J by 0 bases, 3 bases remained unmatched. This CDR3 is CATSWGTTNTGELFF. In nucleotides, the CDR3 is TGTGCCACCAGTTGGGGGACTACGAACACCGGGGAGCTGTTTTTT.

This CDR3 reads CSVEAYRDREPAFF. Written as DNA, the CDR3 is TGCAGCGTTGAAGCATACCGGGACAGGGAACCAGCTTTCTTT. This chain uses TRBV29-1 with TRBJ1-1; TRBD1 aligns across 9 bases. The CDR3 extends over 14 amino acids. V was clipped by 1 base and J by 10 bases; unmatched bases: 10. The V gene's germline CDR1 is SQVTM and CDR2 ANQGSEA. Full variable domain (outside the CDR3, taken from reference TRBV29-1 and TRBJ1-1): SAVISQKPSRDICQRGTSLTIQCQVDSQVTMMFWYRQQPGQSLTLIATANQGSEATYESGFVIDKFPISRPNLTFSTLTVSNMSPEDSSIYLCSVEAYRDREPAFFGQGTRLTVV.

V is TRBV5-4 and J is TRBJ2-5; TRBD2 matches 9 bases. The germline gives CDR1 SGHNT, CDR2 YYREEE (reference sequence). The V gene end was trimmed by 7 bases and the J gene end by 4 bases; junction bases not matched to a gene: 8. The CDR3 extends over 14 amino acids. The CDR3 spells CASGREGSGETQYF. CDR3 coding DNA: TGTGCCAGCGGGCGGGAGGGTTCCGGAGAGACCCAGTACTTC.

V and J are TRBV29-1 and TRBJ1-1; D gene unclear. V lost 0 bases and J lost 1, with 12 bases in between. CDR1 is SQVTM, CDR2 ANQGSEA, per germline. This CDR3 contains 15 residues. The CDR3 DNA is TGCAGCGTTGAAGAGCCGCGCAGCGAGAACACTGAAGCTTTCTTT. Its translation: CSVEEPRSENTEAFF.

The V gene is TRBV19, the J gene TRBJ2-5; perhaps TRBD1 as D (8 bases). V was pared by 4 bases and J by 3 bases, with 30 bases between. The CDR3 consists of 20 residues. CDR1 and CDR2 (germline): LNHDA, SQIVND (reference sequence). The CDR3, as DNA: TGTGCCAGTAGTACACACAGGGGGGGAGTTGAGTCGCGGGGTAAAGAGACCCAGTACTTC. Residues: CASSTHRGGVESRGKETQYF.

The CDR3 sequence is CASSFFLGLAGGMEYEQYF. CDR3 coding DNA: TGTGCCAGCAGTTTCTTTCTCGGTCTAGCGGGAGGTATGGAATACGAGCAGTACTTC. The J gene is TRBJ2-7, the V gene TRBV28, with 11 bases aligning to TRBD2. This CDR3 spans 19 amino acids. With 3 bases clipped from V and 4 bases from J, the junction kept 17 bases outside the gene matches. CDR1 and CDR2 from the germline V gene are MDHEN and SYDVKM. Combining the CDR3 with reference TRBV28 and TRBJ2-7 gives the whole variable domain DVKVTQSSRYLVKRTGEKVFLECVQDMDHENMFWYRQDPGLGLRLIYFSYDVKMKEKGDIPEGYSVSREKKERFSLILESASTNQTSMYLCASSFFLGLAGGMEYEQYFGPGTRLTVT.